These 2 T cell receptor beta chains came from one sample sequenced in a study of shared clonotypes between healthy human individuals. Sequenced by immunoSEQ multiplex PCR; TCRdb stores in-frame clones only, minus some. The data show roughly 2,500,000 clones, approximately 94% seen once. Sequencing used naive CD4+ T cells from PBMCs. Subset of the sample: CD45RA+ positively selected. The receptors were sampled from a man younger than 35 in good health. Some clones in this sample may be carry-over from other donors' samples.

The chain links TRBV2 to TRBJ1-2; D is perhaps TRBD1 (6 bases). The CDR3 has 15 residues. V was trimmed by 6 bases and J by 0 bases, leaving 14 bases between them. Germline values: CDR1 SNHLY, CDR2 FYNNEI. CDR3 coding DNA: TGTGCCAGCAGGGCAGGATGGACAGCTAACTATGGCTACACCTTC. This codes for CASRAGWTANYGYTF.

This clone was observed a handful of times. The chain joins TRBV9 to TRBJ1-1; TRBD1 might be the D (6 bases). CDR3 size: 15 residues. CDR1 is SGDLS, CDR2 YYNGEE, per germline. V was trimmed by 3 bases and J by 5 bases, leaving 17 bases between them. As DNA, the CDR3 is TGTGCCAGCAGCGGAGGACCGGGACATTCAACTGAAGCTTTCTTT. Translated, it gives CASSGGPGHSTEAFF.